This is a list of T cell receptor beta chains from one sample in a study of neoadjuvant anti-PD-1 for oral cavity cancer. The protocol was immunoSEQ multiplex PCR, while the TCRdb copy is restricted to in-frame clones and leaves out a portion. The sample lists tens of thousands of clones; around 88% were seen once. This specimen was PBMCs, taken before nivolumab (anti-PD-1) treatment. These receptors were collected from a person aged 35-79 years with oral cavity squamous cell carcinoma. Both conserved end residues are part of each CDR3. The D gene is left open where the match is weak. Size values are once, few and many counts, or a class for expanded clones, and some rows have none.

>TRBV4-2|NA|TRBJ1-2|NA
CASSQDMNPGRYGYTF
TGTGCCAGCAGCCAAGATATGAATCCAGGGAGATATGGCTACACCTTC
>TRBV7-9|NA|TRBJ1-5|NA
CASSPPGMGQPQHF
TGTGCCAGCAGCCCGCCAGGGATGGGTCAGCCCCAGCATTTT
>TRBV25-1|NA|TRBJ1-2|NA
CASSESNLRYTF
TGTGCCAGCAGTGAATCTAACTTGCGCTACACCTTC
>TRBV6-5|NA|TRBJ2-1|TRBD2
CASRAGGARGEQFF
TGTGCCAGCAGGGCGGGGGGGGCCCGCGGGGAGCAGTTCTTC
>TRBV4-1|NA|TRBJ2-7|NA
CASSQGEDAYEQYF
TGCGCCAGCAGCCAAGGGGAGGACGCCTACGAGCAGTACTTC
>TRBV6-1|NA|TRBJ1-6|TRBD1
CASSDEDRDLVSSYNSPLHF
TGTGCCAGCAGTGATGAGGACAGGGACTTAGTCAGCTCCTATAATTCACCCCTCCACTTT
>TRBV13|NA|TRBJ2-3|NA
CASSFRLTDTQYF
TGTGCCAGCAGCTTCCGACTCACAGATACGCAGTATTTT
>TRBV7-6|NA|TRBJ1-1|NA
CASSLSAGQTEAFF
TGTGCCAGCAGCTTATCCGCAGGGCAAACCGAAGCTTTCTTT
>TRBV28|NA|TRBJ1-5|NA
CASRQGVGGQPQHF
TGTGCCAGCAGACAGGGAGTAGGGGGTCAGCCCCAGCATTTT
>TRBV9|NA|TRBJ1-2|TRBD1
CASRAGTGGYGYTF
TGTGCCAGCAGGGCGGGGACAGGGGGCTATGGCTACACCTTC
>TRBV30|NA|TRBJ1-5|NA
CAWSGDSNQPQHF
TGTGCCTGGAGTGGAGACAGCAATCAGCCCCAGCATTTT
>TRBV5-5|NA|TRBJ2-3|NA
CASSLNTDTQYF
TGTGCCAGCAGCCTCAACACAGATACGCAGTATTTT
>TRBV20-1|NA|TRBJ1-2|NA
CSASGGGYTF
TGCAGTGCTAGCGGGGGTGGCTACACCTTC
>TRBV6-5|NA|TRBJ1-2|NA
CASSYAGRDGYTF
TGTGCCAGCAGTTACGCGGGAAGGGATGGCTACACCTTC
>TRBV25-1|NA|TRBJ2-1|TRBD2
CASGNEAGLADYNEQFF
TGTGCCAGCGGGAACGAAGCGGGACTAGCGGACTACAATGAGCAGTTCTTC
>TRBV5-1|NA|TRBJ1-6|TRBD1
CASTGTGADSPLHF
TGCGCCAGCACCGGGACAGGGGCAGATTCACCCCTCCACTTT
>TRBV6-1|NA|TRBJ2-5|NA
CASSEFVSRQETQYF
TGTGCCAGCAGTGAATTTGTGTCTCGCCAAGAGACCCAGTACTTC
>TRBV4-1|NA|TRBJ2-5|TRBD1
CASSQGNRGQETQYF
TGCGCCAGCAGCCAAGGTAACAGGGGACAAGAGACCCAGTACTTC
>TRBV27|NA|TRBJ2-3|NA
CASSPVAAQDTQYF
TGTGCCAGCAGTCCTGTAGCGGCACAAGATACGCAGTATTTT
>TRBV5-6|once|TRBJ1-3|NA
CASSLTGRRGNTIYF
TGTGCCAGCAGCTTGACAGGGAGGAGGGGAAACACCATATATTTT
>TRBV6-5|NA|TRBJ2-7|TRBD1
CASSYDRGPYEQYF
TGTGCCAGCAGTTATGACAGGGGGCCCTACGAGCAGTACTTC
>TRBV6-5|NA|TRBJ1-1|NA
CASNRGADTAEAFF
TGTGCCAGCAACCGGGGCGCCGATACCGCTGAAGCTTTCTTT
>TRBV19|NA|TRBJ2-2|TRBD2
CASTLAVKVTGELFF
TGTGCCAGTACCCTAGCGGTTAAGGTCACCGGGGAGCTGTTTTTT
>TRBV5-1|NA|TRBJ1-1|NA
CASSLEGRLLTEAFF
TGCGCCAGCAGCTTGGAGGGCAGGCTTTTGACTGAAGCTTTCTTT
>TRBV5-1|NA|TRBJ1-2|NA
CASSGRSGYTF
TGCGCCAGCAGCGGTCGGAGTGGCTACACCTTC
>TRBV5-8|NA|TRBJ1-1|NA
CASSSRGANTEAFF
TGTGCCAGCAGTTCTCGGGGGGCGAACACTGAAGCTTTCTTT
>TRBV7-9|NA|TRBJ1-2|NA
CASSLDGGTGYTDGYTF
TGTGCCAGCAGCTTAGACGGGGGAACAGGGTATACAGATGGCTACACCTTC
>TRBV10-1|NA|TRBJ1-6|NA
CASSVGKPLHF
TGCGCCAGCAGTGTAGGAAAGCCCCTCCACTTT
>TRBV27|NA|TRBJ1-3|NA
CASSLNIQGKRSGNTIYF
TGTGCCAGCAGTTTAAATATACAGGGCAAACGCTCTGGAAACACCATATATTTT
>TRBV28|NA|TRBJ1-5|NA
CASSFQSSNQPQHF
TGTGCCAGCAGTTTCCAAAGTAGCAATCAGCCCCAGCATTTT
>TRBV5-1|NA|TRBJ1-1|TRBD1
CASSWDRHTEAFF
TGCGCCAGCAGCTGGGACAGGCACACTGAAGCTTTCTTT
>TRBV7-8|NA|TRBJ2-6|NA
CASSSLTSGANVLTF
TGTGCCAGCAGCTCGCTGACCTCTGGGGCCAACGTCCTGACTTTC
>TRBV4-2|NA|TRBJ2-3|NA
CASSQGTADTQYF
TGTGCCAGCAGCCAAGGGACGGCAGATACGCAGTATTTT
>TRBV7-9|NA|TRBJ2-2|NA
CASSPEVNTGELFF
TGTGCCAGCAGCCCGGAAGTGAACACCGGGGAGCTGTTTTTT
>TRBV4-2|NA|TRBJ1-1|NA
CASSQDLIAEAFF
TGTGCCAGCAGCCAAGATTTGATTGCGGAGGCTTTCTTT
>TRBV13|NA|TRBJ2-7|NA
CASSLVYGNEQYF
TGTGCCAGCAGCTTAGTGTACGGGAACGAGCAGTACTTC
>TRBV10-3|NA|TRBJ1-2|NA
CAINAGPNYGYTF
TGTGCCATCAATGCAGGGCCAAACTATGGCTACACCTTC
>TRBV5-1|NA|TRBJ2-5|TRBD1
CASSPQTGKETQYF
TGCGCCAGCAGCCCACAGACAGGGAAAGAGACCCAGTACTTC